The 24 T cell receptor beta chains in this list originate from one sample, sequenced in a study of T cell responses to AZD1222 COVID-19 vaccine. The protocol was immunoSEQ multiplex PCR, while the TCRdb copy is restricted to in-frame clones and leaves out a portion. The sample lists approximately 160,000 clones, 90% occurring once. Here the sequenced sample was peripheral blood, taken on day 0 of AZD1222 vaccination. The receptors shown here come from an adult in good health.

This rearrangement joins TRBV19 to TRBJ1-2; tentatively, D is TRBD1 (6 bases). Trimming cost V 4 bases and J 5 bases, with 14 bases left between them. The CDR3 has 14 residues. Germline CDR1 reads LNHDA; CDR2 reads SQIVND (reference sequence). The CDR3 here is CASSRFQGMYGYTF. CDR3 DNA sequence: TGTGCCAGTAGTAGGTTCCAGGGGATGTATGGCTACACCTTC.

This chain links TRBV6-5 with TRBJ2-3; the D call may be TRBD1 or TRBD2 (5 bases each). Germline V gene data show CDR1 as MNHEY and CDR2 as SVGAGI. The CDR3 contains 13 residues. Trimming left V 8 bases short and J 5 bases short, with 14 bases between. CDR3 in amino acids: CASWRVQGDTQYF. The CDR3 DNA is TGTGCCAGCTGGCGGGTTCAGGGAGATACGCAGTATTTT.

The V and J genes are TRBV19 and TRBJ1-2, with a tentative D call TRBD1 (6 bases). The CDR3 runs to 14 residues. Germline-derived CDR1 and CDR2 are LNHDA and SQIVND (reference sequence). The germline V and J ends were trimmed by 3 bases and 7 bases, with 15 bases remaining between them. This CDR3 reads CASSIPGALGGYTF. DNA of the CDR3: TGTGCCAGTAGTATTCCAGGGGCCTTGGGTGGCTACACCTTC.

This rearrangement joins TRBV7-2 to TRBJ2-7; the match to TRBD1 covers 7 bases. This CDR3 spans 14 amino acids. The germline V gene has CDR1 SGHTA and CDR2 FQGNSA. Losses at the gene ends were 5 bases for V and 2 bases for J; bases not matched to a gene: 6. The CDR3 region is CASSQEGATYEQYF. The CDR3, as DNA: TGTGCCAGCAGCCAAGAGGGGGCCACCTACGAGCAGTACTTC.

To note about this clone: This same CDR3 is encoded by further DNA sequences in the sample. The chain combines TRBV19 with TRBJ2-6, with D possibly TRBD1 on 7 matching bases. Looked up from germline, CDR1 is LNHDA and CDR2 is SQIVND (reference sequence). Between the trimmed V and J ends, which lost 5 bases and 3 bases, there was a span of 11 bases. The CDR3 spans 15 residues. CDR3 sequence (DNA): TGTGCCAGTAGTCCAGGGGGGAGTGGGGCCAACGTCCTGACTTTC. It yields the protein CASSPGGSGANVLTF.

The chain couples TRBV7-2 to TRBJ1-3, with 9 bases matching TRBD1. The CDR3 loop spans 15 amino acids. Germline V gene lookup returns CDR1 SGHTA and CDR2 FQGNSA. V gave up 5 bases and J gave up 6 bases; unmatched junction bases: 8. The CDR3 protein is CASSGRTGVENTIYF. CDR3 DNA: TGTGCCAGCAGCGGGAGGACAGGGGTCGAAAACACCATATATTTT.

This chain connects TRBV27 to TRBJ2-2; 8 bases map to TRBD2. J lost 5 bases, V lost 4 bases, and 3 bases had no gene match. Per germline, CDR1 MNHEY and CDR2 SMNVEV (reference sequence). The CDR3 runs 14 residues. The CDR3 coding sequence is TGTGCCAGCAGTTCCCCTAGCGGGACCGGGGAGCTGTTTTTT. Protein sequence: CASSSPSGTGELFF.

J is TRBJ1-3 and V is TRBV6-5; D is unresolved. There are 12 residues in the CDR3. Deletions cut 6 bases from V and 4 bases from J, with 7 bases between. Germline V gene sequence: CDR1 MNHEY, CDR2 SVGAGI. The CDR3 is CASSRGGNTIYF. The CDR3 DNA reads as TGTGCCAGCAGCCGAGGAGGAAACACCATATATTTT.

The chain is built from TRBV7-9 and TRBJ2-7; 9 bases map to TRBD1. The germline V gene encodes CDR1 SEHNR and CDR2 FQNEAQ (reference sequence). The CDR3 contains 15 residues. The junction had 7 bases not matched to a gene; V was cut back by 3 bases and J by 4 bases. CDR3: CASSFPDRGFYEQYF. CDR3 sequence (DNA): TGTGCCAGCAGCTTTCCGGACAGGGGATTTTACGAGCAGTACTTC.

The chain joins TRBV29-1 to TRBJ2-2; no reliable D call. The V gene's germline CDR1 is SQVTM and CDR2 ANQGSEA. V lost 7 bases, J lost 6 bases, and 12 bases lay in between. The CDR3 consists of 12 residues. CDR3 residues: CSAHSISGELFF. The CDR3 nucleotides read TGCAGCGCCCATTCAATTTCCGGGGAGCTGTTTTTT.

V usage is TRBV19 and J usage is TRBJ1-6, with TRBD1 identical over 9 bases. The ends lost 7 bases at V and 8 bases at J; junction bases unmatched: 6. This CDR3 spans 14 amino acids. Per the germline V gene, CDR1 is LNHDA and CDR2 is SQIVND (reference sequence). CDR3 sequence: CASNQDRGHSPLHF. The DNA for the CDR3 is TGTGCCAGTAACCAGGACAGGGGTCATTCACCCCTCCACTTT.

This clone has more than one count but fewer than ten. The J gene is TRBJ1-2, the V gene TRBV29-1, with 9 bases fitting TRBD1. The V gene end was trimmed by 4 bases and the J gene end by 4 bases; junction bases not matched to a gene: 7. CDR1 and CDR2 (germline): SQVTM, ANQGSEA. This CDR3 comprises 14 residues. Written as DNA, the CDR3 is TGCAGCGTTGTCGGACAGGGGAGCGGCTATGGCTACACCTTC. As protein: CSVVGQGSGYGYTF.

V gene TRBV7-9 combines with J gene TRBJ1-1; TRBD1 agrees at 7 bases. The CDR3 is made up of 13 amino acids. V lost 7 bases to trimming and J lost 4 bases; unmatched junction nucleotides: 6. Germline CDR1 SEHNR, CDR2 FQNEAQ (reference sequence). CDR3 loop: CASKSGGGTEAFF. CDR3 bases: TGTGCCAGCAAATCAGGGGGAGGCACTGAAGCTTTCTTT.

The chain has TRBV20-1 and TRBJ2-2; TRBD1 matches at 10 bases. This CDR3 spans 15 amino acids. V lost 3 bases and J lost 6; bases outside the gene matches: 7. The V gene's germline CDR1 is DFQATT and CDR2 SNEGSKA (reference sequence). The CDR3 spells CSASRGTGDPGELFF. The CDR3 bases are TGCAGTGCTAGTAGGGGGACAGGGGACCCCGGGGAGCTGTTTTTT.

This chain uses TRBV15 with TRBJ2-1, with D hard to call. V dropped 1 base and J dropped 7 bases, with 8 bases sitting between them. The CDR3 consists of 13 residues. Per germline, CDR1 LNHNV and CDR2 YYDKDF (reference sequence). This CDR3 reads CATSRGRANEQFF. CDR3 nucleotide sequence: TGTGCCACCAGCAGAGGTCGGGCGAATGAGCAGTTCTTC.

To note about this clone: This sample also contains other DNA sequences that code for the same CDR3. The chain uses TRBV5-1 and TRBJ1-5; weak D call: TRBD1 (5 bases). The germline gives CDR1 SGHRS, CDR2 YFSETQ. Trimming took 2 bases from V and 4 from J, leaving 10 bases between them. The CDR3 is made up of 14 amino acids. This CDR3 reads CASSFSSGNQPQHF. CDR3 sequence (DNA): TGCGCCAGCAGCTTTTCATCAGGGAATCAGCCCCAGCATTTT.

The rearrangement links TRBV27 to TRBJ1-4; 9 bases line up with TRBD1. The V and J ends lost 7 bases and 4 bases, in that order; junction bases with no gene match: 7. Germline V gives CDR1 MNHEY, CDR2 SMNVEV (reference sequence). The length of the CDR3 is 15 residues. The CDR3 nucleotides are TGTGCCAGCACCAGCAGGGGACAGGGTAATGAAAAACTGTTTTTT. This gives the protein CASTSRGQGNEKLFF.

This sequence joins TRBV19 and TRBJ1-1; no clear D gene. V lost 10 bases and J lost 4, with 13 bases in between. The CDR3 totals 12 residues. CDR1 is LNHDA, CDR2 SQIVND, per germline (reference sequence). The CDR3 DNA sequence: TGTGCCACCTCTGCGTCCTCCACTGAAGCTTTCTTT. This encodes CATSASSTEAFF.

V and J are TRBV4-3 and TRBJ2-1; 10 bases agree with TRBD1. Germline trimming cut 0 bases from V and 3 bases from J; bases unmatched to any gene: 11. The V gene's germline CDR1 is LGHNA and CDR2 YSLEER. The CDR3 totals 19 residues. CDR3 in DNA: TGCGCCAGCAGCCAAGAGGGACAGGGGAAAGACGGGGTCTACAATGAGCAGTTCTTC. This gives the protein CASSQEGQGKDGVYNEQFF.

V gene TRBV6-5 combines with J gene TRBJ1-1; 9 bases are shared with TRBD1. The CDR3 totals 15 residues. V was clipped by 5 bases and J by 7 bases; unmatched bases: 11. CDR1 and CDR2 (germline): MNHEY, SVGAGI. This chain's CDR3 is CASSTRDRVWDEAFF. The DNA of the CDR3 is TGTGCCAGCAGTACCCGGGACAGGGTTTGGGATGAAGCTTTCTTT.

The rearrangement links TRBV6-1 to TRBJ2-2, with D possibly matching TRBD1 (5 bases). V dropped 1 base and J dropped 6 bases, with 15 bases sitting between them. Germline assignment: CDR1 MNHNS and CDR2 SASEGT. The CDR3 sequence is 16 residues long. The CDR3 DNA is TGTGCCAGCAGTGAAGTGGTGCAGGGTGGATCCGGGGAGCTGTTTTTT. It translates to CASSEVVQGGSGELFF.

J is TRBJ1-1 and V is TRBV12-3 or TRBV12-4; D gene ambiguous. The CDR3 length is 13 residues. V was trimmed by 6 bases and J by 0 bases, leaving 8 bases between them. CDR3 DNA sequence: TGTGCCAGCAGCTTCCGCATGAACACTGAAGCTTTCTTT. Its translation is CASSFRMNTEAFF.

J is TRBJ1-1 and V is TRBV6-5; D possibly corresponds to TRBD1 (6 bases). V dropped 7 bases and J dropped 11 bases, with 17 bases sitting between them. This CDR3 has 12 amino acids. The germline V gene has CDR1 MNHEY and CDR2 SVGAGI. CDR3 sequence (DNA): TGTGCCAGCAACGAAGGAGAAAGGGGGGCTTTCTTT. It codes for CASNEGERGAFF.

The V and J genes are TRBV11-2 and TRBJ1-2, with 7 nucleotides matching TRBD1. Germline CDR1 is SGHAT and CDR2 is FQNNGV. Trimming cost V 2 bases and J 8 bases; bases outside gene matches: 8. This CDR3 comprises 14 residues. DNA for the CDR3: TGTGCCAGCAGCTTAACACAGGGGATGGGCGGCTACACCTTC. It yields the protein CASSLTQGMGGYTF.